This T cell receptor (beta chain) was found in a study of cytomegalovirus exposure and HLA in healthy donors. V shed 4 bases and J 4 bases; nucleotides not matched to a gene: 8. Germline V gene lookup returns CDR1 SGHNT and CDR2 YENEEA. This CDR3 spans 15 amino acids. Use of 60 Vbeta and 13 Jbeta primers characterized the PCR. Assay: immunoSEQ multiplex PCR; the TCRdb copy retains only in-frame clones and omits some. The repertoire holds 110,000 or so clones, with approximately 69% as singletons. Sequencing used PBMCs. The chain is built from TRBV11-3 and TRBJ2-3; 7 nucleotides agree with TRBD1. The source of this sequence is a man aged 25 to 40 in good health and CMV-seronegative. In DNA, the CDR3 is TGTGCCAGCAGCTCCCCGGGGCAGGGGGCAGATACGCAGTATTTT. It translates to CASSSPGQGADTQYF.